The 19 T cell receptor beta chains below were found in one sample sequenced in a study of cytomegalovirus exposure and HLA in healthy donors listed by TCRdb under 2017. The protocol used for the library was the immunoSEQ multiplex PCR assay. A mixture of 60 forward primers for TCR Vbeta segments and 13 reverse primers for TCR Jbeta segments was used in the multiplex PCR. This is the immuneACCESS table as TCRdb keeps it, with only in-frame sequences that have V and J called. A part of the clones is gone; compared with another copy, unresolved V genes explain less than half, and the rest is unexplained. The sample has roughly 110,000 clones on record, around 75% of them singletons. Approximately 0.9% of the sample goes to the ten largest clones. Sequenced: PBMCs. The source of these receptors is a woman aged 25 to 39 in good health and CMV-seronegative.

Concerning this clone itself: Other DNA sequences in this sample translate to the same CDR3. J is TRBJ1-1 and V is TRBV5-1; TRBD1 matches at 7 bases. The germline V gene has CDR1 SGHRS and CDR2 YFSETQ. This CDR3 contains 15 residues. The J segment lost 5 bases and the V segment lost 4 bases, leaving 11 bases of the junction unmatched. CDR3 residues: CASSPPGAGGTEAFF. CDR3 nucleotide sequence: TGCGCCAGCAGCCCCCCCGGGGCAGGGGGGACTGAAGCTTTCTTT.

The CDR3 coding sequence is TGTGCCAGCAGTATAGACAGGGAAGGTGAAGCTTTCTTT. Residues: CASSIDREGEAFF. This chain connects TRBV6-1 to TRBJ1-1, with 7 bases fitting TRBD1. This CDR3 is 13 amino acids long. Germline V lookup: CDR1 MNHNS, CDR2 SASEGT. V was clipped by 5 bases and J by 7 bases; unmatched bases: 7.

J is TRBJ1-2 and V is TRBV4-3; weak D call: TRBD1 (6 bases). The germline gives CDR1 LGHNA, CDR2 YSLEER. The V end was cut by 0 bases, the J end by 4 bases, with 18 bases between. This CDR3 spans 17 amino acids. CDR3 protein: CASSQDPGLGASYGYTF. As DNA, the CDR3 is TGCGCCAGCAGCCAAGATCCAGGACTGGGGGCATCCTATGGCTACACCTTC.

The V gene is TRBV20-1, the J gene TRBJ1-2; no firm D call. This CDR3 has 11 residues. The ends were cut back, 4 bases at V and 6 bases at J, with 9 bases in the middle. Germline CDR1 and CDR2: DFQATT and SNEGSKA (reference sequence). CDR3 DNA: TGCAGTGCTATTGTCTATCATGGCTACACCTTC. Translating it yields CSAIVYHGYTF.

The rearrangement links TRBV29-1 to TRBJ2-7; 12 bases align to TRBD2. V dropped 7 bases and J dropped 0; count of bases not matched to a gene: 4. Germline V gene data show CDR1 as SQVTM and CDR2 as ANQGSEA. CDR3 size: 14 residues. In DNA form, the CDR3 reads TGCAGCGGTTCGACTAGCGGGAGCTCCTACGAGCAGTACTTC. It encodes CSGSTSGSSYEQYF.

The chain carries TRBV5-6 and TRBJ2-7; TRBD1 might be the D (6 bases). The V gene's germline CDR1 is SGHDT and CDR2 YYEEEE. CDR3 length equals 13 residues. The V end lost 0 bases, the J end lost 6 bases, and 10 bases lay between the germline ends. CDR3 sequence reads: CASSLVTGSEQYF. Here the CDR3 DNA reads TGTGCCAGCAGCTTGGTAACAGGGAGCGAGCAGTACTTC.

This clone appeared a single time. The chain is built from TRBV5-1 and TRBJ2-3; 12 nucleotides align to TRBD2. J was trimmed by 4 bases and V by 1 base; bases with no gene match: 4. CDR1 and CDR2 from the germline V gene are SGHRS and YFSETQ. This CDR3 spans 16 amino acids. The CDR3 sequence is CASSLNLAGGSDTQYF. The CDR3 coding sequence is TGCGCCAGCAGCTTGAACCTAGCGGGGGGGTCAGATACGCAGTATTTT.

The genes are TRBV27 and TRBJ1-6; a possible D gene is TRBD1 (5 bases). This CDR3 contains 19 residues. The V end lost 4 bases, the J end lost 0 bases, and 19 bases lay between the germline ends. Germline CDR1 reads MNHEY; CDR2 reads SMNVEV (reference sequence). The DNA of the CDR3 is TGTGCCAGCAGTTCCTGGCCCTTGGGGGACTTCTCCTATAATTCACCCCTCCACTTT. The encoded protein is CASSSWPLGDFSYNSPLHF.

This clone has just a few counts. V gene TRBV7-6 combines with J gene TRBJ2-4; TRBD1 matches at 9 bases. The length of the CDR3 is 15 residues. The germline V gene has CDR1 SGHVS and CDR2 FNYEAQ. J lost 6 bases, V lost 3 bases, and 6 bases had no gene match. The DNA of the CDR3 is TGTGCCAGCAGCTTTCCCGGGACAGGGCTAAACATTCAGTACTTC. It translates to CASSFPGTGLNIQYF.

This chain joins TRBV4-2 and TRBJ1-3; no firm D call. The germline V and J ends were trimmed by 0 bases and 3 bases, with 12 bases remaining between them. There are 16 residues in the CDR3. Germline V gene data show CDR1 as LGHNA and CDR2 as YNFKEQ. The CDR3 sequence: CASSQDLSQFGNTIYF. In nucleotides, the CDR3 is TGTGCCAGCAGCCAAGATCTTTCACAGTTTGGAAACACCATATATTTT.

This chain joins TRBV4-2 and TRBJ2-3; 9 positions match TRBD2. V was pared by 11 bases and J by 2 bases, with 8 bases of the junction left unmatched. Germline-derived CDR1 and CDR2 are LGHNA and YNFKEQ. This CDR3 is 14 amino acids long. CDR3 residues: CASKGGGDTDTQYF. CDR3 nucleotides: TGTGCCTCGAAGGGCGGGGGGGACACAGATACGCAGTATTTT.

J is TRBJ1-1 and V is TRBV30; no definite D call. Between the trimmed V and J ends, which lost 1 base and 0 bases, there was a span of 6 bases. The CDR3 is 13 amino acids. Looked up from germline, CDR1 is GTSNPN and CDR2 is SVGIG (reference sequence). CDR3 protein: CAWSAGLNTEAFF. The CDR3 bases are TGTGCCTGGAGTGCAGGTCTGAACACTGAAGCTTTCTTT.

This chain joins TRBV11-2 and TRBJ2-7; TRBD2 agrees at 7 bases. Per germline, CDR1 SGHAT and CDR2 FQNNGV. V was pared by 2 bases and J by 3 bases, with 4 bases of the junction left unmatched. The CDR3 consists of 14 residues. The CDR3 region is CASSLLADDYEQYF. CDR3 coding DNA: TGTGCCAGCAGCTTACTAGCGGACGACTACGAGCAGTACTTC.

The J gene is TRBJ2-7, the V gene TRBV10-2; TRBD2 aligns across 8 bases. Germline CDR1 reads WSHSY; CDR2 reads SAAADI. Losses at the gene ends were 3 bases for V and 2 bases for J; bases not matched to a gene: 3. The CDR3 contains 14 residues. The CDR3 DNA reads as TGCGCCAGCAGTGACGGACTAGCAACCTACGAGCAGTACTTC. This gives the protein CASSDGLATYEQYF.

Only a few counts were recorded for this clone. The chain is built from TRBV6-5 and TRBJ1-4, with TRBD1 matching 7 bases. Germline lookup yields CDR1 MNHEY and CDR2 SVGAGI. V shed 6 bases, J shed 4 bases, and the junction held 5 bases outside the gene matches. The CDR3 has 14 residues. The CDR3 spells CASSWGQNNEKLFF. The CDR3 DNA is TGTGCCAGCAGCTGGGGACAGAATAATGAAAAACTGTTTTTT.

V gene TRBV5-1 combines with J gene TRBJ2-7, with TRBD1 matching 7 bases. J lost 2 bases, V lost 4 bases, and 6 bases had no gene match. Germline CDR1 and CDR2: SGHRS and YFSETQ. The CDR3 spans 14 residues. CDR3 protein: CASSPWDSPYEQYF. In DNA, the CDR3 is TGCGCCAGCAGCCCCTGGGACAGCCCCTACGAGCAGTACTTC.

J is TRBJ1-3 and V is TRBV30, with unresolved D. The germline gives CDR1 GTSNPN, CDR2 SVGIG (reference sequence). Trimming took 2 bases from V and 0 from J, leaving 8 bases between them. This CDR3 contains 14 residues. The CDR3 is CAWSPPVSGNTIYF. CDR3 nucleotides: TGTGCCTGGAGTCCCCCGGTCTCTGGAAACACCATATATTTT.

The sample holds one count of this clone. The CDR3 DNA is TGTGCCAGTAGTATGAGTTGGAAGAACAGGGTAAACACTGAAGCTTTCTTT. This encodes CASSMSWKNRVNTEAFF. The chain carries TRBV19 and TRBJ1-1, with D possibly TRBD1 on 6 matching bases. The CDR3 totals 17 residues. CDR1 is LNHDA and CDR2 is SQIVND in the germline V gene (reference sequence). V dropped 3 bases and J dropped 2 bases, with 19 bases sitting between them.

J is TRBJ1-1 and V is TRBV7-6, with 7 bases fitting TRBD1. Germline V gene data show CDR1 as SGHVS and CDR2 as FNYEAQ. Trimming took 5 bases from V and 6 from J; bases not matched to a gene: 9. There are 14 residues in the CDR3. CDR3 in DNA: TGTGCCAGCAGCCAGGGACAGCTGGGACCTGAAGCTTTCTTT. Translation gives CASSQGQLGPEAFF.